The 25 T cell receptor beta chains in this list originate from one sample, sequenced in a study of blood T cells in healthy people across ages. PCR was performed a second time for 7 to 11 cycles using a sample-barcoded 5' primer and a J-beta primer mix. One entry per CDR3 protein, called by TCRdb with MiXCR from the 5' RACE reads. The repertoire holds about 640,000 distinct CDR3 sequences, 58% seen once, with 30% to 45% in the top ten. Sequenced material: blood. These receptors originate from a man aged 55 to 70 in good health.

The chain joins TRBV5-1 to TRBJ2-7, with 12 bases identical to TRBD1. The CDR3 has 14 residues. The germline V gene has CDR1 SGHRS and CDR2 YFSETQ. The V gene end was trimmed by 4 bases and the J gene end by 7 bases; junction bases not matched to a gene: 6. The CDR3 here is CASSMGQGALEQYF. CDR3 nucleotides: TGCGCCAGCAGCATGGGACAGGGGGCGCTTGAGCAGTACTTC.

The V call is TRBV7-2, the J call TRBJ2-1; possibly TRBD1 or TRBD2 for D (5 bases each). The germline CDR1 and CDR2 sequences are SGHTA and FQGNSA. Trimming removed 3 bases at V and 10 bases at J, with 16 bases between. The CDR3 is 14 amino acids. In nucleotides, the CDR3 is TGTGCCAGCAGCTTGGGACCGGGAACCAAGGAGCAGTTCTTC. Amino acid sequence: CASSLGPGTKEQFF.

The J gene is TRBJ2-1, the V gene TRBV7-2; D remains ambiguous. The V end lost 6 bases, the J end lost 5 bases, and 8 bases lay between the germline ends. Germline V gene sequence: CDR1 SGHTA, CDR2 FQGNSA. This CDR3 has 12 residues. DNA for the CDR3: TGTGCCAGCAGGCGCGAGGACAATGAGCAGTTCTTC. It translates to CASRREDNEQFF.

This clonotype was found a few times. The chain couples TRBV4-1 to TRBJ2-1; the match to TRBD2 covers 9 bases. This CDR3 has 15 residues. V gave up 3 bases and J gave up 7 bases; unmatched junction bases: 7. Germline V lookup: CDR1 MGHRA, CDR2 YSYEKL. The CDR3 nucleotides are TGCGCCAGCAGCCAGGGCGGGGGGGCCTTGAATGAGCAGTTCTTC. Translation gives CASSQGGGALNEQFF.

The chain has TRBV29-1 and TRBJ2-1, with TRBD2 matching 8 bases. Per germline, CDR1 SQVTM and CDR2 ANQGSEA. CDR3 size: 16 residues. The J segment lost 4 bases and the V segment lost 0 bases, leaving 8 bases of the junction unmatched. CDR3 nucleotide sequence: TGCAGCGTTGAAGAGGTAGCGGGGCCCCTTTACAATGAGCAGTTCTTC. This translates into CSVEEVAGPLYNEQFF.

Here the CDR3 reads CASSQALQGPGEQYF. Written as DNA, the CDR3 is TGTGCCAGCAGCCAAGCCCTGCAGGGGCCTGGGGAGCAGTACTTC. The chain couples TRBV4-2 to TRBJ2-4, with TRBD1 as a possible D gene (6 bases). This CDR3 region has 15 residues. Deletions cut 1 base from V and 13 bases from J, with 20 bases between. Germline V gene data show CDR1 as LGHNA and CDR2 as YNFKEQ.

The J gene is TRBJ2-1, the V gene TRBV7-6; D is tentatively TRBD1 or TRBD2 (5 bases each). The germline V gene has CDR1 SGHVS and CDR2 FNYEAQ. V lost 2 bases to trimming and J lost 5 bases, with 19 bases between them. This CDR3 is built from 17 residues. In DNA, the CDR3 is TGTGCCAGCAGCTTACCTCGGGGCCATATTCAACACAATGAGCAGTTCTTC. As protein: CASSLPRGHIQHNEQFF.

The chain has TRBV6-1 and TRBJ2-7; the D gene could be TRBD1 or TRBD2 (6 bases each). The CDR3 loop spans 15 amino acids. The V end was cut by 5 bases, the J end by 6 bases, with 20 bases between. From germline, CDR1 is MNHNS and CDR2 SASEGT. The CDR3 sequence is CASSRRTGGPIEQYF. CDR3 in DNA: TGTGCCAGCAGTCGAAGGACCGGGGGCCCGATCGAGCAGTACTTC.

This clonotype was seen many times. The V and J genes are TRBV7-2 and TRBJ2-7; D unresolved. V was pared by 1 base and J by 3 bases, with 7 bases between. The V gene's germline CDR1 is SGHTA and CDR2 FQGNSA. This CDR3 is built from 13 residues. The CDR3 nucleotides read TGTGCCAGCAGCTTAGTGTCAGGCTACGAGCAGTACTTC. Translating it yields CASSLVSGYEQYF.

V and J are TRBV6-6 and TRBJ1-2; 8 bases are shared with TRBD1. The CDR3 is 14 amino acids. J gave up 4 bases and V 7 bases, and 8 bases lay outside the gene matches. Germline V gene lookup returns CDR1 MNHNY and CDR2 SVGAGI (reference sequence). This CDR3 is CASTRGDRTYGYTF. DNA of the CDR3: TGTGCCAGCACCCGGGGGGACAGGACCTATGGCTACACCTTC.

This clonotype was recorded at least ten times. The CDR3 here is CASSYTDTQYF. CDR3 nucleotide sequence: TGTGCCAGCAGTTACACAGATACGCAGTATTTT. The gene calls are TRBV12-3 or TRBV12-4 and TRBJ2-3; D not resolved. The ends were cut back, 4 bases at V and 2 bases at J, with 1 base in the middle. CDR3 length: 11 amino acids.

This chain links TRBV7-9 with TRBJ1-2; D gene unclear. The CDR3 is 15 residues long. V lost 5 bases, J lost 8 bases, and 21 bases lay in between. CDR1 and CDR2 (germline): SEHNR, FQNEAQ (reference sequence). The CDR3 nucleotides are TGTGCCAGCAGCCCCCAAGGAAGCCAGGTGGGGGGCTACACCTTC. As protein: CASSPQGSQVGGYTF.

The chain combines TRBV7-9 with TRBJ2-3, with D perhaps assigned TRBD1 or TRBD2 (6 bases each). This CDR3 has 15 residues. The V end was cut by 7 bases, the J end by 7 bases, with 21 bases between. Germline CDR1 and CDR2: SEHNR and FQNEAQ (reference sequence). The CDR3 bases are TGTGCCAGCACCCAACAGGGACTCCCAGGAAATACGCAGTATTTT. It specifies CASTQQGLPGNTQYF.

V gene TRBV3-1 combines with J gene TRBJ1-1; D remains ambiguous. V was clipped by 2 bases and J by 3 bases, with 1 base between them. The CDR3 contains 11 residues. The germline V gene has CDR1 LGHDT and CDR2 YNNKEL (reference sequence). CDR3 sequence: CASSQYTEAFF. The CDR3 bases are TGTGCCAGCAGCCAATACACTGAAGCTTTCTTT.

The genes are TRBV6-5 and TRBJ1-1; unclear D gene. V was pared by 8 bases and J by 5 bases, with 15 bases between. Germline assignment: CDR1 MNHEY and CDR2 SVGAGI. The CDR3 runs to 13 residues. CDR3 amino acids: CASGRNDGTEAFF. In nucleotides, the CDR3 is TGTGCCAGCGGACGAAATGACGGGACTGAAGCTTTCTTT.

As concerns this clonotype: Germline is not matched at one junction end, which may reflect a read error. The chain uses TRBV10-3 and TRBJ2-5; 7 positions agree with TRBD1. The J call could be wrong; TRBJ2-1 is a better fit for the DNA end. The CDR3 extends over 13 amino acids. CDR1 is ENHRY and CDR2 is SYGVKD in the germline V gene. CDR3 bases: TGTGCCTTCAGCGAGGGACAGCAAGAGACCCAGTTCTTC. Protein product: CAFSEGQQETQFF.

The chain joins TRBV5-1 to TRBJ2-3; D might be TRBD2 (6 bases). This CDR3 has 13 residues. Trimming took 6 bases from V and 4 from J, leaving 12 bases between them. CDR1 and CDR2 from the germline V gene are SGHRS and YFSETQ. The CDR3 reads CASIGLSPDTQYF. In DNA form, the CDR3 reads TGCGCCAGCATCGGACTATCCCCAGATACGCAGTATTTT.

The chain has TRBV5-1 and TRBJ2-5, with 8 bases that match TRBD2. The V and J ends lost 3 bases and 3 bases, in that order; junction bases with no gene match: 7. The germline CDR1 and CDR2 sequences are SGHRS and YFSETQ. The CDR3 loop spans 15 amino acids. CDR3: CASSWNGLAEETQYF. The DNA of the CDR3 is TGCGCCAGCAGCTGGAATGGACTAGCAGAAGAGACCCAGTACTTC.

This clonotype was picked up one time. The V gene is TRBV9, the J gene TRBJ2-5; TRBD2 aligns across 10 bases. This CDR3 is 15 amino acids long. V dropped 3 bases and J dropped 5; count of bases not matched to a gene: 7. Germline V gene data show CDR1 as SGDLS and CDR2 as YYNGEE. The CDR3 bases are TGTGCCAGCAGCGGTGAGGGACTAGCGAGGGAGACCCAGTACTTC. Residues: CASSGEGLARETQYF.

The chain links TRBV5-1 to TRBJ2-1; TRBD2 aligns across 11 bases. Germline lookup yields CDR1 SGHRS and CDR2 YFSETQ. V lost 0 bases and J lost 4; bases outside the gene matches: 9. The CDR3 loop spans 18 amino acids. The CDR3 here is CASSLESPTSGGYNEQFF. The CDR3 DNA reads as TGCGCCAGCAGCTTGGAATCCCCTACTAGCGGGGGATACAATGAGCAGTTCTTC. Filled out from reference TRBV5-1 and TRBJ2-1, the complete variable domain reads KAGVTQTPRYLIKTRGQQVTLSCSPISGHRSVSWYQQTPGQGLQFLFEYFSETQRNKGNFPGRFSGRQFSNSRSEMNVSTLELGDSALYLCASSLESPTSGGYNEQFFGPGTRLTVL.

The chain links TRBV3-1 to TRBJ2-7; weak D call: TRBD2 (7 bases). The DNA end is more similar to TRBJ2-5, so the J call may be wrong. This CDR3 spans 15 amino acids. Germline V gives CDR1 LGHDT, CDR2 YNNKEL (reference sequence). CDR3 sequence (DNA): TGTGCCAGCAGCCAAGATGGGGGGGCATCCGAGACCCAGTACTTC. It specifies CASSQDGGASETQYF.

The genes are TRBV12-3 or TRBV12-4 and TRBJ2-4; 10 bases are shared with TRBD2. The V and J ends lost 6 bases and 8 bases, in that order; junction bases with no gene match: 7. This CDR3 contains 14 residues. CDR3 DNA sequence: TGTGCCAGCAGAATAGCGGGGGGAGGAGACATTCAGTACTTC. Translating gives CASRIAGGGDIQYF.

This clonotype was picked up one time. The V call is TRBV4-1, the J call TRBJ2-3; no clear D gene. The V end lost 2 bases, the J end lost 6 bases, and 9 bases lay between the germline ends. CDR1 is MGHRA and CDR2 is YSYEKL in the germline V gene. The CDR3 has 13 amino acids. The CDR3 nucleotides are TGCGCCAGCAGCCAACCCTGGGCGGATACGCAGTATTTT. Amino acids: CASSQPWADTQYF.

The chain has TRBV5-1 and TRBJ1-1; a weak D match, TRBD1 (6 bases). V was cut by 3 bases and J by 0 bases, with 12 bases left in between. The V gene's germline CDR1 is SGHRS and CDR2 YFSETQ. The CDR3 spans 15 residues. In DNA, the CDR3 is TGCGCCAGCAGCTGGGCGACAGGACTGAACACTGAAGCTTTCTTT. This encodes CASSWATGLNTEAFF.

The V call is TRBV2, the J call TRBJ2-5; TRBD2 matches 10 bases. Germline values: CDR1 SNHLY, CDR2 FYNNEI. This CDR3 has 14 amino acids. Losses at the gene ends were 1 base for V and 5 bases for J; bases not matched to a gene: 1. CDR3 sequence: CASSEVAGGETQYF. The CDR3 nucleotides are TGTGCCAGCAGTGAAGTAGCGGGGGGTGAGACCCAGTACTTC.